This T cell receptor (beta chain) appears in the sequencing data of a study of blood T cell repertoires in COVID-19. Study-wide background: Samples came from the United States, Italy and Spain, spanning acute and convalescent COVID-19. PBMCs, B-cell-depleted T cells, or T cells provided the cDNA or gDNA that made up the material.

Clones were read by immunoSEQ multiplex PCR, and TCRdb kept only the in-frame ones, dropping some. The sample holds almost 300,000 clones, more than 85% seen once. Per the germline V gene, CDR1 is GTSNPN and CDR2 is SVGIG (reference sequence). V was clipped by 1 base and J by 2 bases, with 12 bases between them. The CDR3 contains 15 residues. Sequences were obtained from peripheral blood. The rearrangement links TRBV30 to TRBJ1-5; the D is unclear. The TCR originated in a man between 65 and 85 years old with acute or convalescent COVID-19. The DNA of the CDR3 is TGTGCCTGGAGTGGCTTCCCCCAGGGCAATCAGCCCCAGCATTTT. Protein product: CAWSGFPQGNQPQHF.